This T cell receptor (beta chain) was identified in a study of shared clonotypes between healthy human individuals (dated by TCRdb to the early 2020s). General notes on the study: Two women and a few men aged 18 to 49 years were included in the cohort. For each donor, CD4 naive and CD4 memory were each run on three plates, CD8 naive on two plates, and CD8 memory on one plate. The study deeply sequenced blood TCR repertoires of five healthy adults to estimate repertoire size and the extent of clonotype sharing between individuals. Different laboratories and diverse techniques were used to prepare libraries and sequence TCR repertoires, to increase sequencing depth and limit assay-specific biases. Per donor, leukapheresis produced somewhere between about 0.8 and 9 billion PBMCs.

Using the deep immunoSEQ assay, TCR CDR3 regions were amplified from genomic DNA by multiplex PCR. Genomic DNA extracted from each cell subset was distributed evenly over all wells of several immunoSEQ 96-well plates, and each plate served as one replicate. For sorted subsets, 200 to 250 ng of genomic DNA, equivalent to around 31,000 T cell genomes, went into each replicate PCR. Purified libraries were quantified with a Qubit 3.0 fluorometer, sized on a Bioanalyzer 2100, and re-quantified with the KAPA Library Quantification kit. Every immunoSEQ 96-well plate was sequenced on a dedicated single-read 150-cycle Illumina NextSeq 550 flow cell. On the study's bioinformatics: The immunoSEQ output contained only junctional sequences without quality scores, so filtering could not match that applied to full-length reads. Sequences were annotated with PyIR, a Python wrapper for IgBLAST v1.9, and V/J genes and CDR3 were assigned using IMGT germline references. Reads with weak V/J assignments (E-value above 1e-6), missing CDR3, stop codons, out-of-frame junctions, or ambiguous translated residues were removed. A V3J clonotype was defined by an identical inferred V gene, J gene, and CDR3 amino acid sequence. Percentage overlap between repertoires was computed as shared unique clonotypes divided by the size of the smaller repertoire. RTK rarefaction, the Chao1 estimator, and Recon v2.1 estimates of unobserved clonotypes were used to assess repertoire richness. For all TCRbeta clonotypes obtained by the gDNA method from a handful of donors, generation probabilities were computed with OLGA. Held by TCRdb, this immuneACCESS table contains in-frame sequences only and omits some clones. Under half of the omission traces to an unresolved V gene where checked; the cause of the rest is unknown. The V and J calls and clone size were taken over from that table, and D and trimming were inferred from the DNA. The sample includes about 2.4 million clones, with 93% observed a single time. Around 0.4% of the sample is held by the ten biggest clonotypes.

Cut back by 2 bases and 5 bases, the V and J ends lie 13 bases apart. From the cysteine up to the phenylalanine, the CDR3 has a length of 14 residues. The entry retains the CDR3 DNA only, 42 bases that are in frame from base 1. Via the germline V gene (reference sequence), CDR1 is SGHNT and CDR2 YYREEE. This clone was found once. The specificity of this receptor is unknown. Base qualities are missing; no much larger clone stands one base away. Beyond this particular receptor, the publication reports: Rarefaction of sorted-subset datasets indicated incomplete sequencing despite the large sequencing depth. Pairwise subsampling indicated that sequencing depth was expected to affect the degree of clonotype sharing among donors. Sampling was restricted to blood, and TCR repertoires in tissue are likely to differ from TCR repertoires in blood. Clonotypes shared by all four sorted-subset donors showed higher generation probabilities than non-shared clonotypes. Estimated clonotype richness was generally larger for naive than for memory subsets. Across a handful of donors, approximately 5% of naive CD4, approximately 3.6% of naive CD8, 2.3% of memory CD4, and 0.4% of memory CD8 clonotypes were shared. The small number of donors limited the genetic and exposure-history diversity represented.

Healthy HIV-negative adults with no recently reported acute infections or vaccinations were included as donors. Every donor was a Caucasian adult living in Nashville, Tennessee, USA. CD4+ T cells were enriched by magnetic negative selection, after which naive cells were positively selected on CD45RA and the negative fraction was taken as the memory subset. After blood collection by leukapheresis, PBMCs were isolated using Ficoll-Histopaque density gradient centrifugation and then cryopreserved in the vapor phase of liquid nitrogen. Purity and quantity of every magnetically sorted T cell population were checked by analytical flow cytometry. Genomic DNA was isolated from every sorted fraction and measured by UV absorbance on a Nanodrop 2000c.

Rearrangement joined TRBV5-4 to TRBJ2-5; the D gene could be TRBD1 or TRBD2, each one agreeing over 7 bases. The sequencing sample was made of naive CD4+ T cells from PBMCs. Taken with the paper, the label for cell subset or site translates to: CD45RA+ positively selected. The sequence was obtained from a man aged 18 to 30 in good health. Some clones in this sample may be carry-over from other donors' samples. The CDR3 region has the sequence CASSFAGGGETQYF. The DNA sequence reads TGTGCCAGCAGCTTCGCAGGGGGAGGGGAGACCCAGTACTTC.